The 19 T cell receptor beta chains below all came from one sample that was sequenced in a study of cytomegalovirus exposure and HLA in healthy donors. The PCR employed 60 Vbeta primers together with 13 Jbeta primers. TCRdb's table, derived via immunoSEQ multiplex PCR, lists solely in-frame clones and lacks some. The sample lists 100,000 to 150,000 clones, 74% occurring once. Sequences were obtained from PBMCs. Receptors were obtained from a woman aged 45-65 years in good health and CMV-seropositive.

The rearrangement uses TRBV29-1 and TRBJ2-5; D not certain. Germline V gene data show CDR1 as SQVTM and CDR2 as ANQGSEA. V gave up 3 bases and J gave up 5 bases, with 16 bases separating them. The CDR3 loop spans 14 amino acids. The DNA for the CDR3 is TGCAGCGTTGATCCGCGACCCACCGGGGAGACCCAGTACTTC. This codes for CSVDPRPTGETQYF.

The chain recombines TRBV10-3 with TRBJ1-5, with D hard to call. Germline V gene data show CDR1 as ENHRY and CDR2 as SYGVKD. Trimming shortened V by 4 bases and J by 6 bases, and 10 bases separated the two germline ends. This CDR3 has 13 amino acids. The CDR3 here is CAISAVTGQPQHF. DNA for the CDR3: TGTGCCATCAGTGCGGTCACGGGTCAGCCCCAGCATTTT.

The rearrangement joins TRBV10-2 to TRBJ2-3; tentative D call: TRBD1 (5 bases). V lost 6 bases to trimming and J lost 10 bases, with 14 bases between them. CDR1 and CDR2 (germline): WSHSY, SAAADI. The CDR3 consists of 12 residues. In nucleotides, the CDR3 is TGCGCCAGCAGACAATCTGAACAGGCGCAGTATTTT. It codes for CASRQSEQAQYF.

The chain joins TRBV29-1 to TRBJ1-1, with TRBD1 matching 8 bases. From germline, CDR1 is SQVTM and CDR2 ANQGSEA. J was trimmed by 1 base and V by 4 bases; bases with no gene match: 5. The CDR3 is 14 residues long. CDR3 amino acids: CSVVIGTGNTEAFF. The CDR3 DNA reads TGCAGCGTTGTTATCGGGACAGGGAACACTGAAGCTTTCTTT.

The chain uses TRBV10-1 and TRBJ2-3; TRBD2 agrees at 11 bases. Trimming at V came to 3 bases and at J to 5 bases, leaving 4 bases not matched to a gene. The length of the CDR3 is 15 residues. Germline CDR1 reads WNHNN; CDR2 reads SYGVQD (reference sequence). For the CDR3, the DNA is TGCGCCAGCAGTGAACTAGCGGGGGCGGGAGATACGCAGTATTTT. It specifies CASSELAGAGDTQYF.

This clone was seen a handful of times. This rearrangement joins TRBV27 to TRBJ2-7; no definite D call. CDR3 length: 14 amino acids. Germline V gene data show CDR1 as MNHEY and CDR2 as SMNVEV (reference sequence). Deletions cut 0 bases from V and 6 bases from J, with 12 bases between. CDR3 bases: TGTGCCAGCAGTTTATCCCCGGTGGGCCCCGAGCAGTACTTC. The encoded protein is CASSLSPVGPEQYF.

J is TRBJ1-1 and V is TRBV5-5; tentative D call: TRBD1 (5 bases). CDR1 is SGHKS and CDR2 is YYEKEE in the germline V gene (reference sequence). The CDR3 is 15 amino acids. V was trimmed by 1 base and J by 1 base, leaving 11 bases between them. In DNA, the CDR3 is TGTGCCAGCAGCTTGAACAGGTGGTGGAACACTGAAGCTTTCTTT. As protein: CASSLNRWWNTEAFF.

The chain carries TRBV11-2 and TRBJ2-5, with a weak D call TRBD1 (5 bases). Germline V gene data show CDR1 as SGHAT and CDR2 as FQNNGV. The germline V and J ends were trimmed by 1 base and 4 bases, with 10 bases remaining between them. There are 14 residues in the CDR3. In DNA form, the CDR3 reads TGTGCCAGCAGCTTAGTTTTAGGGGTAGAGACCCAGTACTTC. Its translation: CASSLVLGVETQYF.

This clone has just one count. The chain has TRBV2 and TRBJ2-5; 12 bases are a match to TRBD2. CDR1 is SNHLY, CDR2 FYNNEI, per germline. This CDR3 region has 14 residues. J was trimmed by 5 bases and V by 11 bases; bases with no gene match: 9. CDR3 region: CASQRLAGVETQYF. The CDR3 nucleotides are TGTGCCTCCCAAAGACTAGCGGGGGTGGAGACCCAGTACTTC. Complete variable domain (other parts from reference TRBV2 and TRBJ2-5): EPEVTQTPSHQVTQMGQEVILRCVPISNHLYFYWYRQILGQKVEFLVSFYNNEISEKSEIFDDQFSVERPDGSNFTLKIRSTKLEDSAMYFCASQRLAGVETQYFGPGTRLLVL.

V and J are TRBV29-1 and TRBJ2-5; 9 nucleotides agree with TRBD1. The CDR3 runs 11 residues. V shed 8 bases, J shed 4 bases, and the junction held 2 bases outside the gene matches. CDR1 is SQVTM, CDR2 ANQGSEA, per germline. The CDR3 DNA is TGCAGCCAGGGACAGGGAGAGACCCAGTACTTC. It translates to CSQGQGETQYF. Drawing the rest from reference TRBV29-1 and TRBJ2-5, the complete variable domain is SAVISQKPSRDICQRGTSLTIQCQVDSQVTMMFWYRQQPGQSLTLIATANQGSEATYESGFVIDKFPISRPNLTFSTLTVSNMSPEDSSIYLCSQGQGETQYFGPGTRLLVL.

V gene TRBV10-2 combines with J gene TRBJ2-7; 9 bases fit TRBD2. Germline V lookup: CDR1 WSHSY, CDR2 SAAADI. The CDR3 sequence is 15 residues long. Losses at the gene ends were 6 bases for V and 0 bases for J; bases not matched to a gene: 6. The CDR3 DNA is TGCGCCAGCAGCCGTAGCGGGGGCAACTCCTACGAGCAGTACTTC. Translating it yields CASSRSGGNSYEQYF.

The DNA for the CDR3 is TGTGCCAGTAGTATAATGAGCTCGGAAGAGACCCAGTACTTC. Amino acid sequence: CASSIMSSEETQYF. The chain recombines TRBV19 with TRBJ2-5; D gene ambiguous. Trimming took 2 bases from V and 3 from J, leaving 10 bases between them. The CDR3 contains 14 residues. Germline V gives CDR1 LNHDA, CDR2 SQIVND (reference sequence).

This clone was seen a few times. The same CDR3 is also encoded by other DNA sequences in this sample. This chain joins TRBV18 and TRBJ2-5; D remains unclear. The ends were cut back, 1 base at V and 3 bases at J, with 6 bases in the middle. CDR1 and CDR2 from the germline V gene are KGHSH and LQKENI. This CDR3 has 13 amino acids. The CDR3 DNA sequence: TGTGCCAGCTCACCACGAACTGAAGAGACCCAGTACTTC. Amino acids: CASSPRTEETQYF.

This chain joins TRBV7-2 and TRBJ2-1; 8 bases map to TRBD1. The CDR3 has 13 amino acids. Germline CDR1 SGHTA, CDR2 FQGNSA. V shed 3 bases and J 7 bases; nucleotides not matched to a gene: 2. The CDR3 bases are TGTGCCAGCAGCTTCACAGGGGGGAATGAGCAGTTCTTC. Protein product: CASSFTGGNEQFF.

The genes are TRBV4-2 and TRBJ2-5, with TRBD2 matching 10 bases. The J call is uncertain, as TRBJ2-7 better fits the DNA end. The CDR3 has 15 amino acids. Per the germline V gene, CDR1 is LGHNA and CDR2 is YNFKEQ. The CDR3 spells CASSQDPSGGYEQYF. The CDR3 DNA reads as TGTGCCAGCAGCCAAGACCCTAGCGGGGGATACGAGCAGTACTTC.

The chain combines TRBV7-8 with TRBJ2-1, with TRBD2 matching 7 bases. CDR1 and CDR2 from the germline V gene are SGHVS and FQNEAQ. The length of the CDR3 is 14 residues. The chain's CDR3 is CSSSGDLSYNEQFF. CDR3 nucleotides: TGTAGTTCGAGCGGGGACCTCTCCTACAATGAGCAGTTCTTC.

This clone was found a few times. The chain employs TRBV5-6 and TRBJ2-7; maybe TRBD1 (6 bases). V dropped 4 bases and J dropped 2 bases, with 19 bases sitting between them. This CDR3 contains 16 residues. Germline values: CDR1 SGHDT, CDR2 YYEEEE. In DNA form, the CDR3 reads TGTGCCAGCAGCCCGATCGCCCAGGGGATAACCTACGAGCAGTACTTC. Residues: CASSPIAQGITYEQYF.

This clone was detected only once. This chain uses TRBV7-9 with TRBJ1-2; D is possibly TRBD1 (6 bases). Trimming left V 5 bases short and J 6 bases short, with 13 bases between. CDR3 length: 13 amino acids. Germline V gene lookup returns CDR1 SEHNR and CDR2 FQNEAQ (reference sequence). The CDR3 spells CASSRTGRDGYTF. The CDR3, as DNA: TGTGCCAGCAGCCGTACAGGGAGGGATGGCTACACCTTC.

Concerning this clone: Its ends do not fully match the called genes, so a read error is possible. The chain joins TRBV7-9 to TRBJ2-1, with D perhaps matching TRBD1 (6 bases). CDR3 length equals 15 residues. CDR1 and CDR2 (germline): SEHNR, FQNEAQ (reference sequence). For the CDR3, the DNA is TGTTCCAGCAGCTTACCCAGGGGAGTGTACAATGAGCAGTTCTTC. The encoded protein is CSSSLPRGVYNEQFF.